This TCR beta chain was retrieved from a study of neurological immune-mediated disorders. Germline CDR1 and CDR2: DFQATT and SNEGSKA (reference sequence). There are 12 residues in the CDR3. V was pared by 6 bases and J by 6 bases, with 3 bases of the junction left unmatched. Every sequencing run returned over 170 million TCR-beta sequences, which were derived from 15-18 subjects. TCRdb re-called the 5' RACE reads with MiXCR, one entry per CDR3 protein. The sample lists approximately 50,000 distinct CDR3 sequences, 9% to 12% occurring once. This clonotype was recorded at least ten times. The chain employs TRBV20-1 and TRBJ2-7, with 12 bases lining up with TRBD2. This clonotype was obtained from a man in his sixties or seventies with HTLV-1-associated myelopathy (HAM/TSP). The specimen sequenced was PBMCs. The CDR3 nucleotides read TGCAGTGCGCGACTAGCGGGAGTCGAGCAGTACTTC. Amino acid sequence: CSARLAGVEQYF.